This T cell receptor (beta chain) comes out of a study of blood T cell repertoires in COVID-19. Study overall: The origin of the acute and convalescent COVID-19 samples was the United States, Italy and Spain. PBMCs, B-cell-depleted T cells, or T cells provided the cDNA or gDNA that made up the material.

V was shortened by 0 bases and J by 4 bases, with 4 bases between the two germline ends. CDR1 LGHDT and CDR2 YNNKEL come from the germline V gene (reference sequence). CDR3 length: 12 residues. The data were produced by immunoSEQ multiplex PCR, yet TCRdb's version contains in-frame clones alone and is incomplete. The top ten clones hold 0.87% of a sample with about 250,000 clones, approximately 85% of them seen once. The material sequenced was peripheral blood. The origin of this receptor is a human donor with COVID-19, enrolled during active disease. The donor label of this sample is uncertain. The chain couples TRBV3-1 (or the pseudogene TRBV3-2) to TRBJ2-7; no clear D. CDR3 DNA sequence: TGTGCCAGCAGCCAAGACAAATACGAGCAGTACTTC. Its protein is CASSQDKYEQYF.